Here is one T cell receptor (beta chain) with its context. Its target is not known. This record belongs to a study of shared clonotypes between healthy human individuals. The method was immunoSEQ multiplex PCR; TCRdb's version includes in-frame clones alone and lacks a portion of them. The sample records some 690,000 clones, about 90% being singletons. CD45RO+ cells went into CD8 memory alongside CCR7-negative CD45RA+ TemRA cells. The study's findings and limits: Roughly 4.6% of naive CD4 clonotypes were common to a handful of donors. Blood alone was sampled, and tissue repertoires likely differ.

The ends were cut back, 3 bases at V and 1 base at J, with 19 bases in the middle. The CDR3 length is 17 residues. The germline CDR1 and CDR2 sequences are SGDLS and YYNGEE. The J gene is TRBJ1-1, the V gene TRBV9, with D perhaps matching TRBD1 (6 bases). Sequencing used memory CD8+ T cells from PBMCs. The subset was: CD45RO+ cells pooled with CCR7-negative TemRA cells. The TCR comes from a man aged 18 to 29 in good health. Some clones in this sample may be carry-over from other donors' samples. The CDR3 coding sequence is TGTGCCAGCAGCGACGGACTCAGGGGATCTGCGAACACTGAAGCTTTCTTT. Translation gives CASSDGLRGSANTEAFF. Full variable domain (remainder filled in from reference TRBV9 and TRBJ1-1): DSGVTQTPKHLITATGQRVTLRCSPRSGDLSVYWYQQSLDQGLQFLIQYYNGEERAKGNILERFSAQQFPDLHSELNLSSLELGDSALYFCASSDGLRGSANTEAFFGQGTRLTVV.